This TCR beta chain was sequenced during a study of blood T cell repertoires in COVID-19. As handled by the study authors: Counts of nucleated cells, estimated from reference gene primer amplification, were obtained. Clones were read by immunoSEQ multiplex PCR, and TCRdb kept only the in-frame ones, dropping some. The V and J calls and clone size come from that table; D and trimming were worked out from the DNA. This table has fewer than 500,000 clones, 87% appearing once. The germline gives CDR1 SGHNT, CDR2 YYREEE (reference sequence). The CDR3 has 12 residues. V lost 4 bases to trimming and J lost 7 bases; unmatched junction nucleotides: 4. This clone was picked up one time.

The sequenced sample was PBMCs or T cells enriched from blood (not recorded which). This chain uses TRBV5-4 with TRBJ1-1; 7 nucleotides agree with TRBD1. This clonotype was obtained from a woman between 18 and 30 years old with acute COVID-19. This CDR3 is CASSVRDSEAFF. CDR3 sequence (DNA): TGTGCCAGCAGCGTAAGGGACAGTGAAGCTTTCTTT. The entire variable domain, with the rest obtained from reference TRBV5-4 and TRBJ1-1, is as follows: ETGVTQSPTHLIKTRGQQVTLRCSSQSGHNTVSWYQQALGQGPQFIFQYYREEENGRGNFPPRFSGLQFPNYSSELNVNALELDDSALYLCASSVRDSEAFFGQGTRLTVV.